Sequencing of this TCR beta chain was carried out in a study of blood T cell repertoires in COVID-19. The trim removed 4 bases at V and 4 bases at J, leaving 10 bases unmatched. The CDR3 consists of 16 residues. Germline CDR1 SGHRS, CDR2 YFSETQ. This table comes from immunoSEQ multiplex PCR, and its TCRdb copy is limited to in-frame clones, with some not included. The sample has roughly 190,000 clones, 65% to 85% seen once. Sequenced sample: PBMCs or T cells enriched from blood (not recorded which). The TCR sequence derives from a woman aged 30 to 39 who had been exposed to COVID-19. The chain has TRBV5-1 and TRBJ2-2; 7 nucleotides line up with TRBD1. The CDR3 here is CASSLNPGTVTGELFF. CDR3 nucleotides: TGCGCCAGCAGCCTAAACCCCGGGACAGTCACCGGGGAGCTGTTTTTT. Supplemented by reference TRBV5-1 and TRBJ2-2, the full variable domain reads KAGVTQTPRYLIKTRGQQVTLSCSPISGHRSVSWYQQTPGQGLQFLFEYFSETQRNKGNFPGRFSGRQFSNSRSEMNVSTLELGDSALYLCASSLNPGTVTGELFFGEGSRLTVL.